Presented here are 20 T cell receptor beta chains from one specimen sequenced in a study of T cells after yellow fever vaccination. Each CDR3 protein gets one entry after TCRdb re-called the 5' RACE reads with MiXCR. The table records hundreds of thousands of distinct CDR3 sequences, around 12% of them present only once. The source was CD4+ T cells sorted from PBMCs, collected 15 days after the yellow fever booster vaccination. The receptors were gathered from a man younger than 30 who received the YFV17D yellow fever vaccine.

This clonotype showed up just a few times. The chain couples TRBV6-5 to TRBJ2-7; D gene ambiguous. Germline CDR1 MNHEY, CDR2 SVGAGI. The CDR3 has 15 amino acids. The ends were cut back, 5 bases at V and 0 bases at J, with 14 bases in the middle. The CDR3 reads CASSSYGLSSYEQYF. CDR3 DNA sequence: TGTGCCAGCAGTAGTTACGGGTTGAGCTCCTACGAGCAGTACTTC.

The chain links TRBV7-8 to TRBJ1-2, with 11 bases identical to TRBD1. V trimming: 2 bases; J trimming: 8 bases; junction bases outside the gene matches: 7. Germline V gene sequence: CDR1 SGHVS, CDR2 FQNEAQ. This CDR3 is 15 amino acids long. DNA for the CDR3: TGTGCCAGCAGCTTACAGCCGGGGACAGGGGGGGGCTACACCTTC. Protein: CASSLQPGTGGGYTF.

The chain is built from TRBV25-1 and TRBJ1-1, with D unclear. CDR1 is MGHDK and CDR2 is SYGVNS in the germline V gene. The V end lost 3 bases, the J end lost 1 base, and 21 bases lay between the germline ends. The CDR3 runs to 18 residues. CDR3 region: CASSDPRGEPGPNTEAFF. The CDR3, as DNA: TGTGCCAGCAGTGACCCCCGCGGGGAGCCGGGTCCGAACACTGAAGCTTTCTTT.

The J gene is TRBJ2-3, the V gene TRBV7-3; the D call may be TRBD1 or TRBD2 (5 bases each). CDR1 SGHTA and CDR2 FQGTGA come from the germline V gene. Trimming removed 10 bases from V and 6 bases from J, with 23 bases in between. The CDR3 is made up of 15 amino acids. CDR3: CATRAGGGPVDTQYF. Here the CDR3 DNA reads TGTGCCACGCGGGCAGGTGGGGGTCCTGTCGATACGCAGTATTTT.

This clonotype was observed a handful of times. The chain has TRBV4-1 and TRBJ2-5; 9 bases agree with TRBD1. The V segment lost 0 bases and the J segment 5 bases; nucleotides outside the gene matches: 13. Germline values: CDR1 MGHRA, CDR2 YSYEKL. The CDR3 runs to 18 residues. CDR3 amino acids: CASSQDYVGQGVMETQYF. CDR3 DNA: TGCGCCAGCAGCCAAGACTACGTGGGACAGGGAGTGATGGAGACCCAGTACTTC.

The chain couples TRBV6-2 or TRBV6-3 to TRBJ1-1; TRBD1 might be the D (5 bases). Looked up from germline, CDR1 is MNHEY and CDR2 is SVGEGT. This CDR3 is 17 amino acids long. Trimming pared 1 base from V and 1 base from J, leaving 16 bases between. CDR3 region: CASSYWDAKIENTEAFF. The CDR3 bases are TGTGCCAGCAGTTACTGGGACGCCAAGATTGAGAACACTGAAGCTTTCTTT.

The CDR3 DNA reads as TGTGCCAGCAGTTTATGGCCCCGGGGGGAATGGAACACTGAAGCTTTCTTT. Translation gives CASSLWPRGEWNTEAFF. This rearrangement joins TRBV28 to TRBJ1-1, with D possibly TRBD1 on 5 matching bases. Trimming removed 0 bases from V and 1 base from J, with 15 bases in between. The CDR3 is 17 residues long. Germline-derived CDR1 and CDR2 are MDHEN and SYDVKM.

In this sample, this clonotype turned up a few times. The chain has TRBV7-2 and TRBJ2-1; unclear D gene. V lost 1 base and J 12 bases, leaving 10 bases between the germline ends. CDR1 is SGHTA and CDR2 is FQGNSA in the germline V gene. CDR3 length equals 12 residues. CDR3 in DNA: TGTGCCAGCAGCTTAGTGGGCAAGTGGCAGTTCTTC. This codes for CASSLVGKWQFF.

This clonotype was counted only a few times. This sequence joins TRBV7-2 and TRBJ1-3; 7 nucleotides agree with TRBD1. Germline CDR1 SGHTA, CDR2 FQGNSA. The CDR3 runs to 17 residues. V lost 4 bases to trimming and J lost 2 bases; unmatched junction nucleotides: 11. DNA for the CDR3: TGTGCCAGCAGCTCAGGAGCGGGGCAGGGGGCTGGAAACACCATATATTTT. Translating it yields CASSSGAGQGAGNTIYF.

This clonotype showed up many times. This sequence joins TRBV11-2 and TRBJ1-1; 8 bases are shared with TRBD1. J gave up 4 bases and V 5 bases, and 6 bases lay outside the gene matches. The CDR3 loop spans 14 amino acids. Germline lookup yields CDR1 SGHAT and CDR2 FQNNGV. CDR3 residues: CASSLDRGGTEAFF. CDR3 nucleotides: TGTGCCAGCAGCCTCGACAGGGGAGGCACTGAAGCTTTCTTT.

In this sample, this clonotype turned up a few times. The rearrangement uses TRBV6-6 and TRBJ1-2; unclear D gene. The CDR3 contains 14 residues. The germline CDR1 and CDR2 sequences are MNHNY and SVGAGI (reference sequence). Trimming took off 0 bases at V and 4 bases at J, with 9 bases between the two ends. The chain's CDR3 is CASSYSTSSYGYTF. The DNA for the CDR3 is TGTGCCAGCAGTTACTCGACATCTTCCTATGGCTACACCTTC.

This clonotype was counted a few times. J is TRBJ2-5 and V is TRBV29-1; weak D call: TRBD2 (5 bases). CDR3 length equals 13 residues. Germline V CDR1 and CDR2: SQVTM, ANQGSEA. Here the CDR3 reads CSHARGLRETQYF. DNA for the CDR3: TGCAGTCACGCCCGCGGGCTTAGGGAGACCCAGTACTTC.

This clonotype has more than one count but fewer than ten. The chain links TRBV5-1 to TRBJ2-7, with 10 positions matching TRBD1. Germline V gene lookup returns CDR1 SGHRS and CDR2 YFSETQ. Trimming removed 4 bases from V and 5 bases from J; junction bases left unmatched: 12. This CDR3 contains 16 residues. CDR3 protein: CASSIAGTGVGDEQYF. The CDR3 bases are TGCGCCAGCAGCATCGCCGGGACAGGGGTCGGGGACGAGCAGTACTTC. Full variable domain (outside the CDR3, taken from reference TRBV5-1 and TRBJ2-7): KAGVTQTPRYLIKTRGQQVTLSCSPISGHRSVSWYQQTPGQGLQFLFEYFSETQRNKGNFPGRFSGRQFSNSRSEMNVSTLELGDSALYLCASSIAGTGVGDEQYFGPGTRLTVT.

This clonotype was observed many times. This chain links TRBV4-1 with TRBJ2-7; the D gene is possibly TRBD1 (6 bases). Trimming removed 2 bases from V and 0 bases from J, with 14 bases in between. CDR1 and CDR2 (germline): MGHRA, YSYEKL. This CDR3 comprises 16 residues. CDR3 region: CASSQPQGPNSYEQYF. Here the CDR3 DNA reads TGCGCCAGCAGCCAACCACAGGGACCCAACTCCTACGAGCAGTACTTC.

This clonotype was counted a few times. The chain couples TRBV4-2 to TRBJ2-3; possible D gene TRBD2, 7 bases. Germline V gene sequence: CDR1 LGHNA, CDR2 YNFKEQ. The ends were cut back, 1 base at V and 5 bases at J, with 13 bases in the middle. The CDR3 has 15 residues. CDR3 coding DNA: TGTGCCAGCAGCCAAGCTGCGGGGGCCGGAGATACGCAGTATTTT. Its translation: CASSQAAGAGDTQYF.

V and J are TRBV20-1 and TRBJ1-2; D gene ambiguous. The V gene lost 3 bases and the J gene lost 5 bases, with 13 bases spanning the gap. The CDR3 contains 13 residues. Per germline, CDR1 DFQATT and CDR2 SNEGSKA (reference sequence). The DNA of the CDR3 is TGCAGTGCTAGTCCTCGGGCGGATTATGGCTACACCTTC. Translated, it gives CSASPRADYGYTF.

The V and J genes are TRBV9 and TRBJ1-1, with unresolved D. Per the germline V gene, CDR1 is SGDLS and CDR2 is YYNGEE. The length of the CDR3 is 15 residues. The germline V and J ends were trimmed by 4 bases and 0 bases, with 13 bases remaining between them. CDR3 in DNA: TGTGCCAGCAGCCCCCCCGTCGTCATGAACACTGAAGCTTTCTTT. Protein: CASSPPVVMNTEAFF. Full variable domain (outside the CDR3, taken from reference TRBV9 and TRBJ1-1): DSGVTQTPKHLITATGQRVTLRCSPRSGDLSVYWYQQSLDQGLQFLIQYYNGEERAKGNILERFSAQQFPDLHSELNLSSLELGDSALYFCASSPPVVMNTEAFFGQGTRLTVV.

This clonotype was counted a few times. The V gene is TRBV4-2, the J gene TRBJ2-3; TRBD2 matches at 7 bases. The CDR3 spans 15 residues. The J segment lost 1 base and the V segment lost 0 bases, leaving 1 base of the junction unmatched. The germline gives CDR1 LGHNA, CDR2 YNFKEQ. The CDR3 DNA sequence: TGTGCCAGCAGCCAAGACCTAGCGGGCACAGATACGCAGTATTTT. This translates into CASSQDLAGTDTQYF.

V and J are TRBV2 and TRBJ2-3; 12 nucleotides agree with TRBD2. CDR1 is SNHLY and CDR2 is FYNNEI in the germline V gene. With 6 bases clipped from V and 4 bases from J, the junction kept 11 bases outside the gene matches. The CDR3 contains 17 residues. The CDR3 is CASRALAGGPLADTQYF. CDR3 nucleotides: TGTGCCAGCAGGGCCCTAGCGGGGGGGCCCTTGGCAGATACGCAGTATTTT.

This sequence joins TRBV11-2 and TRBJ1-5; D remains unclear. CDR3 size: 15 residues. Germline V lookup: CDR1 SGHAT, CDR2 FQNNGV. Trimming stripped 1 base from V and 0 bases from J, with 7 bases between. CDR3 DNA sequence: TGTGCCAGCAGCTTAGGATCCCATAGCAATCAGCCCCAGCATTTT. This gives the protein CASSLGSHSNQPQHF.